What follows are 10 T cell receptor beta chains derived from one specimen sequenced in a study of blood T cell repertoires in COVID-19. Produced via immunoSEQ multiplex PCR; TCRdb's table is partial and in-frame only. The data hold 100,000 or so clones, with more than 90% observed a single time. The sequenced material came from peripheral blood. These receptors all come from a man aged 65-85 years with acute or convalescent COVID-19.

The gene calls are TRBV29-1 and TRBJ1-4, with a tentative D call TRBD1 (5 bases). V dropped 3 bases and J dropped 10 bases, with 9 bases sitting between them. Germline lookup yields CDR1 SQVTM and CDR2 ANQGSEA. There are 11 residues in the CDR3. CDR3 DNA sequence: TGCAGCGTTGACGTCCAGGGAAAACTGTTTTTT. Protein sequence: CSVDVQGKLFF.

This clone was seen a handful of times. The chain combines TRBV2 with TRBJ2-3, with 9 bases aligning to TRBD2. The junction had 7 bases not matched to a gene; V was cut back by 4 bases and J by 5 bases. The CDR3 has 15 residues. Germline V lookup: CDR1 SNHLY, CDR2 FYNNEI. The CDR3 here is CASSVRAGGIDTQYF. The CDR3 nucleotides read TGTGCCAGCAGTGTCCGTGCGGGGGGGATAGATACGCAGTATTTT.

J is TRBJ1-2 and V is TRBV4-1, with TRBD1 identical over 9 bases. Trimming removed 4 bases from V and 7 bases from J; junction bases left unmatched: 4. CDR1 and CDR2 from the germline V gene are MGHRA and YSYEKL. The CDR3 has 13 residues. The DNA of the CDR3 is TGCGCCAGCAGCCCCCGGGACAGGGCTGGCTACACCTTC. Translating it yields CASSPRDRAGYTF.

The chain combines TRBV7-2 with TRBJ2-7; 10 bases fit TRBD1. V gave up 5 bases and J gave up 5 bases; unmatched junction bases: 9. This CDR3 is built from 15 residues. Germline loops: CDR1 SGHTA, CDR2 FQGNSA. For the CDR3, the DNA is TGTGCCAGCAGCCCTTGGGGGACAGGGGACCACGAGCAGTACTTC. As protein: CASSPWGTGDHEQYF.

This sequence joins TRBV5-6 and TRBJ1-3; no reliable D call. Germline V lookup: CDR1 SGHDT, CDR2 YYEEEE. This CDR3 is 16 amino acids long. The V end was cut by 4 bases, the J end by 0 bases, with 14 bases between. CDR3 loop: CASSPEAKHSGNTIYF. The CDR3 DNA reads TGTGCCAGCAGCCCGGAGGCCAAGCACTCTGGAAACACCATATATTTT.

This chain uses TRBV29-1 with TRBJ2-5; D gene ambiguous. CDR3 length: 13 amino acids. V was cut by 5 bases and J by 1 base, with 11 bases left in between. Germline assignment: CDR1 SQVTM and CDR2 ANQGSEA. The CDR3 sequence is CSVRLGSQETQYF. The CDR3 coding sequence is TGCAGCGTTCGACTCGGGTCCCAAGAGACCCAGTACTTC.

The CDR3 here is CASSTSNGRDHTEAFF. CDR3 sequence (DNA): TGTGCCAGCAGTACTAGCAATGGCAGGGATCATACTGAAGCTTTCTTT. The chain employs TRBV7-9 and TRBJ1-1, with D possibly TRBD1 on 5 matching bases. Germline V gene lookup returns CDR1 SEHNR and CDR2 FQNEAQ (reference sequence). The CDR3 sequence is 16 residues long. The germline V and J ends were trimmed by 6 bases and 5 bases, with 22 bases remaining between them.

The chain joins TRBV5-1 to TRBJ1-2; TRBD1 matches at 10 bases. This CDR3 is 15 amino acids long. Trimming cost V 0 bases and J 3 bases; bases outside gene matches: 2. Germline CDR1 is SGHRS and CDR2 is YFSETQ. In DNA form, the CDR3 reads TGCGCCAGCAGCTTGGTGACAGGGGGCGACTATGGCTACACCTTC. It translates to CASSLVTGGDYGYTF. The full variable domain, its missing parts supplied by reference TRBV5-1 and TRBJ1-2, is KAGVTQTPRYLIKTRGQQVTLSCSPISGHRSVSWYQQTPGQGLQFLFEYFSETQRNKGNFPGRFSGRQFSNSRSEMNVSTLELGDSALYLCASSLVTGGDYGYTFGSGTRLTVV.

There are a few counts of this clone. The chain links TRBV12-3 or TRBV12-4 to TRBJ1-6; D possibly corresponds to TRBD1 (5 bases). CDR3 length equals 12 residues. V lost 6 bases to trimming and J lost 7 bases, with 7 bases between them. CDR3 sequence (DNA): TGTGCCAGCAGACCAGGGAATTCACCCCTCCACTTT. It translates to CASRPGNSPLHF.

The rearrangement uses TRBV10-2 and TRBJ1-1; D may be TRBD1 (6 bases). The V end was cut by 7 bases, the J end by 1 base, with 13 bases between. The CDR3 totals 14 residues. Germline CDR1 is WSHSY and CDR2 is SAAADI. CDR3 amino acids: CASIPQGRNTEAFF. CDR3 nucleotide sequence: TGCGCCAGCATCCCACAGGGTCGGAACACTGAAGCTTTCTTT.